Listed here are 15 T cell receptor beta chains from one sample, sequenced in a study of shared clonotypes between healthy human individuals. Method: immunoSEQ multiplex PCR; TCRdb's copy keeps in-frame clones and lacks some. The table shows about 660,000 clones, with approximately 79% occurring only once. Sequencing was carried out using memory CD4+ T cells sorted from blood. Stated subset: CD45RA-negative fraction. The receptor source for this set is a woman in her twenties or thirties in good health.

The chain recombines TRBV2 with TRBJ2-1; D might be TRBD2 (6 bases). Germline V gene lookup returns CDR1 SNHLY and CDR2 FYNNEI. V dropped 7 bases and J dropped 3 bases, with 13 bases sitting between them. This CDR3 is 14 amino acids long. CDR3 sequence (DNA): TGTGCCAGCACCCTGGAGGGCCACTACAATGAGCAGTTCTTC. Its translation: CASTLEGHYNEQFF.

This chain joins TRBV2 and TRBJ1-5; TRBD1 is a possible D gene (5 bases). V was clipped by 8 bases and J by 1 base, with 21 bases between them. This CDR3 is built from 17 residues. Germline CDR1 SNHLY, CDR2 FYNNEI. This CDR3 is CASQTWGSSGSNQPQHF. In DNA, the CDR3 is TGTGCCAGCCAAACGTGGGGGTCGAGCGGGAGCAATCAGCCCCAGCATTTT.

This chain links TRBV6-6 with TRBJ1-2, with D hard to call. CDR1 and CDR2 (germline): MNHNY, SVGAGI (reference sequence). The CDR3 extends over 14 amino acids. The V gene lost 4 bases and the J gene lost 7 bases, with 16 bases spanning the gap. CDR3 nucleotide sequence: TGTGCCAGCAGTTCCCGACAAGGGAGTTCTGGCTACACCTTC. As protein: CASSSRQGSSGYTF.

The CDR3 sequence: CASNERAASYGYTF. The DNA of the CDR3 is TGTGCCAGCAATGAGAGGGCGGCCAGCTATGGCTACACCTTC. The chain combines TRBV2 with TRBJ1-2; no clear D gene. The V end was cut by 7 bases, the J end by 4 bases, with 16 bases between. Germline CDR1 and CDR2: SNHLY and FYNNEI. CDR3 length: 14 residues. Full variable domain (rest looked up from reference TRBV2 and TRBJ1-2): EPEVTQTPSHQVTQMGQEVILRCVPISNHLYFYWYRQILGQKVEFLVSFYNNEISEKSEIFDDQFSVERPDGSNFTLKIRSTKLEDSAMYFCASNERAASYGYTFGSGTRLTVV.

This clone was recorded many times. The chain links TRBV25-1 to TRBJ1-1; D unresolved. The CDR3 is 11 amino acids. Trimming cost V 4 bases and J 9 bases, with 9 bases left between them. The germline gives CDR1 MGHDK, CDR2 SYGVNS. The CDR3 loop is CASSVSSQAFF. CDR3 nucleotide sequence: TGTGCCAGCAGTGTAAGCAGCCAAGCTTTCTTT.

The CDR3 sequence is CASSLDVLGQDTQYF. CDR3 sequence (DNA): TGTGCCAGCAGTTTAGATGTTCTGGGACAAGATACGCAGTATTTT. The chain carries TRBV27 and TRBJ2-3; TRBD1 is a possible D gene (6 bases). The CDR3 runs to 15 residues. Germline assignment: CDR1 MNHEY and CDR2 SMNVEV (reference sequence). The V end lost 2 bases, the J end lost 5 bases, and 14 bases lay between the germline ends.

Concerning this clone itself: This sample includes further DNA sequences coding for the same CDR3. V is TRBV7-3 and J is TRBJ2-3, with 16 bases identical to TRBD2. CDR1 and CDR2 (germline): SGHTA, FQGTGA. The CDR3 is made up of 16 amino acids. V was pared by 4 bases and J by 6 bases, with 4 bases of the junction left unmatched. CDR3: CASSSGLAGGVDTQYF. In DNA, the CDR3 is TGTGCCAGCAGCTCGGGACTAGCGGGAGGGGTTGATACGCAGTATTTT.

In its sample, this clone was seen many times. This chain uses TRBV6-1 with TRBJ1-3, with D hard to call. CDR1 and CDR2 from the germline V gene are MNHNS and SASEGT. CDR3 size: 17 residues. The germline V and J ends were trimmed by 4 bases and 4 bases, with 20 bases remaining between them. The CDR3 sequence: CASSGRQWGPSGNTIYF. CDR3 coding DNA: TGTGCCAGCAGTGGGAGGCAGTGGGGTCCTAGCGGAAACACCATATATTTT.

The gene calls are TRBV7-7 and TRBJ2-5, with 8 bases that match TRBD2. V lost 1 base to trimming and J lost 5 bases; unmatched junction nucleotides: 12. CDR1 and CDR2 from the germline V gene are SSHAT and FNYEAQ (reference sequence). The CDR3 has 17 residues. CDR3 protein: CASSLDGPGGPRETQYF. In DNA, the CDR3 is TGTGCCAGCAGCTTAGACGGGCCGGGAGGGCCTCGGGAGACCCAGTACTTC.

CDR3 sequence reads: CASSLDSRPPYNEQFF. The CDR3 DNA reads as TGTGCCAGCAGCTTAGATTCCCGTCCCCCATACAATGAGCAGTTCTTC. J is TRBJ2-1 and V is TRBV11-3; D is ambiguous. In germline, CDR1 is SGHNT, CDR2 YENEEA. The CDR3 extends over 16 amino acids. V was clipped by 0 bases and J by 4 bases, with 13 bases between them. Together with reference TRBV11-3 and TRBJ2-1, the CDR3 gives the full variable domain: EAGVVQSPRYKIIEKKQPVAFWCNPISGHNTLYWYLQNLGQGPELLIRYENEEAVDDSQLPKDRFSAERLKGVDSTLKIQPAELGDSAVYLCASSLDSRPPYNEQFFGPGTRLTVL.

The chain is built from TRBV28 and TRBJ2-2, with 7 bases matching TRBD1. Losses at the gene ends were 4 bases for V and 4 bases for J; bases not matched to a gene: 9. The CDR3 is made up of 16 amino acids. Germline loops: CDR1 MDHEN, CDR2 SYDVKM. The CDR3 loop reads CASSSIGQVPTGELFF. The DNA for the CDR3 is TGTGCCAGCAGTTCCATTGGACAGGTGCCCACCGGGGAGCTGTTTTTT. Full variable domain (remainder filled in from reference TRBV28 and TRBJ2-2): DVKVTQSSRYLVKRTGEKVFLECVQDMDHENMFWYRQDPGLGLRLIYFSYDVKMKEKGDIPEGYSVSREKKERFSLILESASTNQTSMYLCASSSIGQVPTGELFFGEGSRLTVL.

This clone appeared a single time. The rearrangement joins TRBV6-1 to TRBJ2-7; the match to TRBD1 covers 10 bases. Per the germline V gene, CDR1 is MNHNS and CDR2 is SASEGT. The J segment lost 4 bases and the V segment lost 7 bases, leaving 10 bases of the junction unmatched. This CDR3 has 15 amino acids. The CDR3 DNA sequence: TGTGCCAGCAACATCCGGGACAGGGGTGATTACGAGCAGTACTTC. Translation gives CASNIRDRGDYEQYF.

About this clone: The sample carries other DNA sequences with the same CDR3. The rearrangement uses TRBV25-1 and TRBJ2-5, with TRBD2 as a possible D gene (5 bases). The closer fit of TRBJ2-7 to the DNA end suggests the J call may be wrong. This CDR3 has 12 amino acids. Germline loops: CDR1 MGHDK, CDR2 SYGVNS. CDR3 sequence: CASSRGSYEQYF. CDR3 nucleotides: TGTGCCAGCAGCCGGGGTTCCTACGAGCAGTACTTC.

The count of this clone is one. The chain combines TRBV5-8 with TRBJ1-5; 10 bases are a match to TRBD1. V lost 1 base to trimming and J lost 6 bases; unmatched junction nucleotides: 7. Germline V gene data show CDR1 as SGHTS and CDR2 as YDEGEE. The CDR3 length is 16 residues. CDR3 amino acids: CASSLWGQGSGQPQHF. The DNA for the CDR3 is TGTGCCAGCAGCTTGTGGGGACAGGGGTCCGGTCAGCCCCAGCATTTT.

The chain employs TRBV6-6 and TRBJ1-2, with a weak D call TRBD1 (5 bases). Per germline, CDR1 MNHNY and CDR2 SVGAGI (reference sequence). Trimming removed 6 bases from V and 1 base from J, with 18 bases in between. This CDR3 spans 16 amino acids. The CDR3 sequence is CASRRERGGVNYGYTF. The CDR3 DNA is TGTGCCAGCAGACGGGAGCGGGGGGGGGTTAACTATGGCTACACCTTC.